The source of this T cell receptor (beta chain) is a study of T-cell memory formation after mild COVID-19. General observations from the study: The authors left the SARS-CoV-2 specificity of second-wave clones peaking on day 37 unconfirmed. Contracting CD4+ clones were located mainly in CM and EM, and CD8+ clones in EMRA. Clones that contracted from day 15 to 85 were balanced CD4/CD8, while later expanders leaned CD4+.

5'RACE with constant-segment primers yielded barcoded, UMI-tagged TCR alpha and TCR beta cDNA libraries. Via MiXCR, TCRdb re-called the 5' RACE reads, giving one row per CDR3 protein. The sample consists of over 45,000 distinct CDR3 sequences, 25% to 35% of them appearing once. This clonotype was found once. Its antigen is currently unknown. This CDR3 has 13 residues. Trimming took off 8 bases at V and 4 bases at J, with 14 bases between the two ends. The clonotype comes from a young man who had mild COVID-19 (a few samples of this study predate the infection). Cell type and time point are not known. V gene TRBV12-3 or TRBV12-4 combines with J gene TRBJ1-1, with D unclear. Sequencing was performed on PBMCs or a T cell subset sorted from them (not recorded which). In DNA form, the CDR3 reads TGTGCCAGCCAGTGGGGAATGGGCACTGAAGCTTTCTTT. It is translated as CASQWGMGTEAFF.